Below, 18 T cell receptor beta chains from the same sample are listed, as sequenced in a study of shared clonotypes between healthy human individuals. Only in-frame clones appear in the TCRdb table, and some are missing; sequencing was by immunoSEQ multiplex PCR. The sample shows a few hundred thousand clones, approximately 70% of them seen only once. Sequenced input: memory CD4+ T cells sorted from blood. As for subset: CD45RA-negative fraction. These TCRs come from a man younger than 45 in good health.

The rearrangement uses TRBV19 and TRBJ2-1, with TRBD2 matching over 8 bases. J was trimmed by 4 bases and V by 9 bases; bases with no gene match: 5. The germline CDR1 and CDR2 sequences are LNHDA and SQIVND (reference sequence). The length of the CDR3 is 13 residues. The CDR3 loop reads CASGGGWYNEQFF. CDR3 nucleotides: TGTGCCAGCGGCGGGGGGTGGTACAATGAGCAGTTCTTC.

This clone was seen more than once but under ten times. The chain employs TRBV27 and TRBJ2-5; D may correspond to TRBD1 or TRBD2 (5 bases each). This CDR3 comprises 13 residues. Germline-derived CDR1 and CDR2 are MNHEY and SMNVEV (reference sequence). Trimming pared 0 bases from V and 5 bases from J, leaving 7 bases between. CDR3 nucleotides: TGTGCCAGCAGTTTATCTGGGACGGAGACCCAGTACTTC. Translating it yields CASSLSGTETQYF.

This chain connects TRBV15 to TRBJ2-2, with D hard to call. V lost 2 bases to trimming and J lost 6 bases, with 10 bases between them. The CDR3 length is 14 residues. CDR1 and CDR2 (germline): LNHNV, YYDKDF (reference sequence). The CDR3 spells CATSRTLASGELFF. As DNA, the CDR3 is TGTGCCACCAGCAGAACCTTAGCCTCCGGGGAGCTGTTTTTT.

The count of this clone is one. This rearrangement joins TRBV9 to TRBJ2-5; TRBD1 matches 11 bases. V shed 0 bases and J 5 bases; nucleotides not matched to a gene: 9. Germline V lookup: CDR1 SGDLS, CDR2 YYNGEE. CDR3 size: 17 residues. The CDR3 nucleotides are TGTGCCAGCAGCGTAGACGCAGGCGGGACAGGGGGGGAGACCCAGTACTTC. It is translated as CASSVDAGGTGGETQYF.

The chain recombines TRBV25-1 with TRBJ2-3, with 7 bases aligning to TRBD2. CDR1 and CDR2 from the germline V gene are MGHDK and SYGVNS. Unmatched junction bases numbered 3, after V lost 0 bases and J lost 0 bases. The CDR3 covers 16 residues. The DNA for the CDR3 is TGTGCCAGCAGTGAATATATGACTAGCAGCACAGATACGCAGTATTTT. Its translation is CASSEYMTSSTDTQYF.

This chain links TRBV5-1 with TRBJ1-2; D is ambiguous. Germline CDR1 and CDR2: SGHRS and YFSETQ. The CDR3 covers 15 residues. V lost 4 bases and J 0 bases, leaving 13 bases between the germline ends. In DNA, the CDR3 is TGCGCCAGCAGCCCGGTGGGGAGCACTAACTATGGCTACACCTTC. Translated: CASSPVGSTNYGYTF.

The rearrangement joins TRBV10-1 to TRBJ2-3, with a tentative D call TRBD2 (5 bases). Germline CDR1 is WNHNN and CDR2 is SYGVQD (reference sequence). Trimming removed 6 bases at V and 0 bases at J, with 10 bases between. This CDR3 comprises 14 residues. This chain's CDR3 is CASSPSGSTDTQYF. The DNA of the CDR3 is TGCGCCAGCAGCCCGTCGGGGAGCACAGATACGCAGTATTTT.

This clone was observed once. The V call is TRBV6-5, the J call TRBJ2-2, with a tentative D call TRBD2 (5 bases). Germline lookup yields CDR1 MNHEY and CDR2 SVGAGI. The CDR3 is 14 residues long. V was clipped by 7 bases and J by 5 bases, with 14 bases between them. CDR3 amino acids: CASTERRGTGELFF. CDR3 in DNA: TGTGCCAGCACGGAGCGGCGAGGGACCGGGGAGCTGTTTTTT.

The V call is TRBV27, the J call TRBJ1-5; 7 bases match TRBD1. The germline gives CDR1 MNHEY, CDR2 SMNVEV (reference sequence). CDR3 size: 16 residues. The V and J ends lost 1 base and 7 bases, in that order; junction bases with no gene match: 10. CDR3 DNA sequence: TGTGCCAGCAGTTTATTCGGACTACAGGGGAACCAGCCCCAGCATTTT. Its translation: CASSLFGLQGNQPQHF.

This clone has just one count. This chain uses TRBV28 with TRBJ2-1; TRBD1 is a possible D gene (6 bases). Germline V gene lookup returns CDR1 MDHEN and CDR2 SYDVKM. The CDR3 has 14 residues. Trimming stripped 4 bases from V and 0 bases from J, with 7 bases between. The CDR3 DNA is TGTGCCAGCAGTTCAGGGGTCTCCTACAATGAGCAGTTCTTC. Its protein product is CASSSGVSYNEQFF.

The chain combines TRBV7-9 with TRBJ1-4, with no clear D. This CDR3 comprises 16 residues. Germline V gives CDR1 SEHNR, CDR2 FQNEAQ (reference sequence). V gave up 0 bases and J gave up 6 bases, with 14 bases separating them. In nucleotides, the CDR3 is TGTGCCAGCAGCTTAGCAGACGGACTGGTGGATGAAAAACTGTTTTTT. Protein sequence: CASSLADGLVDEKLFF. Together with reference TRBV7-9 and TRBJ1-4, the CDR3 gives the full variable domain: DTGVSQNPRHKITKRGQNVTFRCDPISEHNRLYWYRQTLGQGPEFLTYFQNEAQLEKSRLLSDRFSAERPKGSFSTLEIQRTEQGDSAMYLCASSLADGLVDEKLFFGSGTQLSVL.

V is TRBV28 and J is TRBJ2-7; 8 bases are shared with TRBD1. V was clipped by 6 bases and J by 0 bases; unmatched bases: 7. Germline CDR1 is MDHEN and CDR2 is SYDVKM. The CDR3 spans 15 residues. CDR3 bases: TGTGCCAGCAGCCCTGACAGGGGTTCCTCCTACGAGCAGTACTTC. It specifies CASSPDRGSSYEQYF.

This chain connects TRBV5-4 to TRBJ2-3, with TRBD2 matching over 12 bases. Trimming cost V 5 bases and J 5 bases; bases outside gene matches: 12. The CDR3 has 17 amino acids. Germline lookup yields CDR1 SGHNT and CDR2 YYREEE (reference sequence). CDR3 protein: CASRTGLAGGIGDTQYF. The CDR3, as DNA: TGTGCCAGCAGGACGGGGCTAGCGGGGGGGATTGGAGATACGCAGTATTTT.

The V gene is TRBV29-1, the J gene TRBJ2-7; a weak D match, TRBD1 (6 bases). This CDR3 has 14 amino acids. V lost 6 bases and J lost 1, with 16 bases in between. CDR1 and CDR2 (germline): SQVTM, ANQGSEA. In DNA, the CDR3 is TGCAGCGTCAAAAGCAGGGGATTGTCCTACGAGCAGTACTTC. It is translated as CSVKSRGLSYEQYF.

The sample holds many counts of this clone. The CDR3 DNA reads TGTGCCAGCAGCTTTACGGTTAACACTGAAGCTTTCTTT. Its translation is CASSFTVNTEAFF. V usage is TRBV7-9 and J usage is TRBJ1-1; D ambiguous. Trimming left V 3 bases short and J 2 bases short, with 7 bases between. Germline V gene sequence: CDR1 SEHNR, CDR2 FQNEAQ (reference sequence). The CDR3 covers 13 residues.

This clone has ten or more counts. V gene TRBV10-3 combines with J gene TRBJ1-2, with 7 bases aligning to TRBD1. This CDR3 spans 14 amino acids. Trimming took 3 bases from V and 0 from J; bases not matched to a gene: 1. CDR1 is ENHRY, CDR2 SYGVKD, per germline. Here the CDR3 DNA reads TGTGCCATCAGTGACGGGACAGCTAACTATGGCTACACCTTC. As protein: CAISDGTANYGYTF.

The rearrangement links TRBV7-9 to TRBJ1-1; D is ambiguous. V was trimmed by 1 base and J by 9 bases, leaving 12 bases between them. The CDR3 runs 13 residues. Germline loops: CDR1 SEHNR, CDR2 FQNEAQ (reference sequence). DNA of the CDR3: TGTGCCAGCAGCTTAGAGGCAGAGAGTCAAGCTTTCTTT. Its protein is CASSLEAESQAFF.

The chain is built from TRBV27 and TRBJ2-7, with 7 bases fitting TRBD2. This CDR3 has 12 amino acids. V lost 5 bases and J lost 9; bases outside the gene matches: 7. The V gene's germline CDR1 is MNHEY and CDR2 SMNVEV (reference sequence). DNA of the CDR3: TGTGCCAGCAGTGGGGTGGGCGGGGGGCAGTACTTC. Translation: CASSGVGGGQYF.